What follows describes a single T cell receptor beta chain. Antigen specificity is unknown. This CDR3 is built from 11 residues. The V gene's germline CDR1 is SGHAT and CDR2 FQNNGV. Between the trimmed V and J ends, which lost 2 bases and 5 bases, there was a span of 3 bases. The data belong to a study of T cell responses to AZD1222 COVID-19 vaccine. Study summary: Second doses were pooled across both intervals (about 4 or about 12 weeks). Regarding the study as a whole: Spike-wide coverage was observed for vaccine-associated CD4 TCRs, with dominant responses at 160-218 and 743-854. Possibly, clonal diversity was underestimated; donors were largely white British and included more females. Only a handful of AZD1222 recipients tested seropositive at baseline.

Sequenced by immunoSEQ multiplex PCR; TCRdb stores in-frame clones only, minus some. The sample carries roughly 150,000 clones, almost 90% recorded once. This TCR was sampled from an adult in good health. The material sequenced was peripheral blood, taken on day 0 of AZD1222 vaccination. V usage is TRBV11-2 and J usage is TRBJ2-5; D is unclear. The CDR3 is CASSLTETQYF. CDR3 in DNA: TGTGCCAGCAGCTTAACGGAGACCCAGTACTTC.